This T cell receptor (beta chain) comes out of a study of cytomegalovirus exposure and HLA in healthy donors. The PCR ran on 60 Vbeta and 13 Jbeta primers. Measured with immunoSEQ multiplex PCR; TCRdb has only the in-frame clones, and not every one. The sample carries 95,000 to 150,000 clones, around 66% recorded once. This clone was observed a handful of times. The germline CDR1 and CDR2 sequences are ENHRY and SYGVKD. V lost 6 bases and J lost 3, with 17 bases in between. This CDR3 region has 15 residues. Each of the donors was a healthy bone marrow donor. Sequenced sample: PBMCs. The chain has TRBV10-3 and TRBJ1-2; D might be TRBD1 (6 bases). The origin of this receptor is a woman between 40 and 55 years old in good health and CMV-seropositive. This chain's CDR3 is CAISLALGADYGYTF. CDR3 nucleotides: TGTGCCATCAGCTTAGCACTGGGGGCCGACTATGGCTACACCTTC.